A selection of T cell receptor beta chains follows, all from one sample in a study of cytomegalovirus exposure and HLA in healthy donors. Clones were read by immunoSEQ multiplex PCR, and TCRdb kept only the in-frame ones, dropping some. Here the sample spans 150,000 to 200,000 clones, more than 70% being singletons. Sequencing was done on a sample of PBMCs. Source of these receptors: a male donor in good health and CMV-seropositive. Each CDR3 is given with its conserved first and last residue. A D gene is named only where the DNA matches it firmly. Clone size is stated in some rows and not others, as once, few, many or a class when expanded.

cdr3_aa	cdr3_nt	j_call	v_call	d_call	clone_size
CAWSNGLAIGEQFF	TGTGCCTGGAGTAACGGACTAGCGATTGGGGAGCAGTTCTTC	TRBJ2-1	TRBV30	TRBD2	NA
CASRGRGAFF	TGTGCCAGCAGGGGCCGTGGAGCTTTCTTT	TRBJ1-1	TRBV2	NA	NA
CASSLAPGTANQPQHF	TGCGCCAGCAGCTTGGCCCCTGGGACAGCTAATCAGCCCCAGCATTTT	TRBJ1-5	TRBV5-1	TRBD1	once
CASSGGLAGPTEQFF	TGTGCCAGCAGCGGGGGACTAGCGGGCCCTACAGAGCAGTTCTTC	TRBJ2-1	TRBV9	TRBD2	once
CASSVGQAGAYEQYF	TGTGCCAGCAGCGTAGGGCAGGCAGGGGCCTACGAGCAGTACTTC	TRBJ2-7	TRBV9	NA	NA
CASSQEASGRAPGELFF	TGTGCCAGCAGCCAAGAGGCGAGCGGGAGGGCCCCCGGGGAGCTGTTTTTT	TRBJ2-2	TRBV4-2	TRBD2	NA
CASSLKGQTNEKLFF	TGTGCCAGCAGCTTAAAGGGACAGACTAATGAAAAACTGTTTTTT	TRBJ1-4	TRBV7-9	TRBD1	NA
CASSLAPGGYNEQFF	TGTGCCAGCAGCTTAGCTCCAGGGGGCTACAATGAGCAGTTCTTC	TRBJ2-1	TRBV11-3	TRBD1	NA
CASSQTTGQMNTEAFF	TGTGCCAGCAGCCAAACCACCGGACAGATGAACACTGAAGCTTTCTTT	TRBJ1-1	TRBV14	NA	NA
CASSLTIYGYTF	TGTGCCAGCAGCCTCACTATCTATGGCTACACCTTC	TRBJ1-2	TRBV7-9	NA	NA
CASSGQGFTEAFF	TGTGCCAGCAGCGGACAGGGTTTCACTGAAGCTTTCTTT	TRBJ1-1	TRBV5-4	TRBD1	NA
CASSRLREGTQYF	TGTGCCAGCAGCCGTCTGCGGGAAGGGACCCAGTACTTC	TRBJ2-5	TRBV7-9	NA	NA
CASSSTSGNYNEQFF	TGTGCCAGCAGCTCCACTAGCGGGAACTACAATGAGCAGTTCTTC	TRBJ2-1	TRBV7-2	TRBD2	NA
CASSAGQGANSPLHF	TGTGCCAGCAGCGCGGGACAGGGAGCAAATTCACCCCTCCACTTT	TRBJ1-6	TRBV7-3	TRBD1	NA
CAISEGSGWAYTF	TGTGCCATCAGTGAGGGTTCAGGGTGGGCCTACACCTTC	TRBJ1-2	TRBV10-3	NA	NA
CASSYSAEVTYEQYF	TGTGCCAGCAGTTACTCGGCGGAGGTTACCTACGAGCAGTACTTC	TRBJ2-7	TRBV6-5	NA	NA
CASSLGTGNYGYTF	TGCGCCAGCAGCTTGGGAACAGGGAACTATGGCTACACCTTC	TRBJ1-2	TRBV5-1	NA	NA
CASSLGSGNTGELFF	TGTGCCAGCAGCTTGGGTTCAGGGAACACCGGGGAGCTGTTTTTT	TRBJ2-2	TRBV5-4	NA	NA
CASRPEATNTGELFF	TGTGCCAGCAGGCCCGAGGCGACGAACACCGGGGAGCTGTTTTTT	TRBJ2-2	TRBV27	NA	NA
CASSDGAGAGGEQFF	TGTGCCAGCAGTGATGGGGCAGGGGCCGGAGGTGAGCAGTTCTTC	TRBJ2-1	TRBV2	NA	once
CASRSNWDRGYEQYF	TGTGCCAGTAGAAGCAATTGGGACAGGGGCTACGAGCAGTACTTC	TRBJ2-7	TRBV19	TRBD1	NA
CASSTGTGALNTEAFF	TGTGCCAGCAGTACCGGGACAGGGGCTCTAAACACTGAAGCTTTCTTT	TRBJ1-1	TRBV11-3	TRBD1	NA
CASSFSQETQYF	TGCGCCAGCAGCTTCAGCCAAGAGACCCAGTACTTC	TRBJ2-5	TRBV5-1	NA	NA
CASSQDLFSGNTIYF	TGCGCCAGCAGCCAAGACCTTTTTTCTGGAAACACCATATATTTT	TRBJ1-3	TRBV4-3	NA	NA
CASSPQGQTDTIYF	TGTGCCAGCAGTCCACAGGGACAAACCGACACCATATATTTT	TRBJ1-3	TRBV2	NA	NA
CASGQGEQYF	TGTGCCAGCGGGCAGGGGGAGCAGTACTTC	TRBJ2-7	TRBV25-1	NA	NA
CASSQASTGVGEQYF	TGCGCCAGCAGCCAAGCATCAACAGGGGTGGGGGAGCAGTACTTC	TRBJ2-7	TRBV4-3	TRBD1	NA
CASQPVDRFTEAFF	TGTGCCAGCCAACCCGTAGACAGATTCACTGAAGCTTTCTTT	TRBJ1-1	TRBV19	NA	NA
CSSSHGGTQYF	TGTTCCAGCAGCCACGGCGGGACCCAGTACTTC	TRBJ2-5	TRBV7-9	NA	NA
CASSYGQLNYGYTF	TGCGCCAGCAGCTACGGACAGCTCAACTATGGCTACACCTTC	TRBJ1-2	TRBV5-1	NA	NA
CASSLATGRDTGELFF	TGTGCCAGCAGCTTAGCCACAGGGAGGGACACCGGGGAGCTGTTTTTT	TRBJ2-2	TRBV7-9	NA	NA
CASSLETGESYEQYF	TGTGCCAGCAGCTTAGAGACAGGGGAATCCTACGAGCAGTACTTC	TRBJ2-7	TRBV7-2	TRBD1	NA
CASSVDYQREQYF	TGTGCCAGCAGCGTAGACTACCAGAGAGAGCAGTACTTC	TRBJ2-5	TRBV9	NA	NA
CASSVDGQSTYEQYF	TGTGCCAGCAGCGTAGACGGACAGTCTACCTACGAGCAGTACTTC	TRBJ2-7	TRBV9	NA	NA
CASSSRDGLYEQYF	TGCGCCAGCAGCTCGCGGGACGGACTATACGAGCAGTACTTC	TRBJ2-7	TRBV5-1	NA	NA
CASSPIAGGPDEQFF	TGTGCCAGCAGCCCGATTGCGGGAGGGCCGGATGAGCAGTTCTTC	TRBJ2-1	TRBV7-6	TRBD2	NA
CAWSRTGASTDTQYF	TGTGCCTGGAGTCGGACAGGGGCCAGCACAGATACGCAGTATTTT	TRBJ2-3	TRBV30	TRBD1	NA
CASRRDRGLTSGNTIYF	TGTGCCAGCAGGAGGGACAGGGGGCTAACGTCTGGAAACACCATATATTTT	TRBJ1-3	TRBV5-8	TRBD1	NA
CASSIAATGELFF	TGTGCCAGTAGTATAGCCGCGACCGGGGAGCTGTTTTTT	TRBJ2-2	TRBV19	NA	NA
CAISEQEDAGGRGTQYF	TGTGCCATCAGTGAGCAAGAGGATGCGGGAGGTAGGGGGACCCAGTACTTC	TRBJ2-5	TRBV10-3	TRBD2	NA
CASSQNRAGSHYYNEQFF	TGCGCCAGCAGCCAAAACAGGGCCGGGTCTCACTATTACAATGAGCAGTTCTTC	TRBJ2-1	TRBV4-3	NA	NA
CASSEGIMRGHQGEQFF	TGTGCCAGCAGTGAAGGTATTATGAGGGGGCATCAAGGTGAGCAGTTCTTC	TRBJ2-1	TRBV6-1	TRBD1	NA
CASSQDQEGTNEKLFF	TGTGCCAGCAGCCAAGATCAGGAGGGAACTAATGAAAAACTGTTTTTT	TRBJ1-4	TRBV4-2	NA	NA
CASSPRGQSEAFF	TGTGCCAGCAGCCCCAGGGGGCAGAGTGAAGCTTTCTTT	TRBJ1-1	TRBV11-2	TRBD1	NA
CASSSGTSYTYEQYF	TGTGCCAGTAGTTCCGGGACTAGCTATACCTACGAGCAGTACTTC	TRBJ2-7	TRBV19	TRBD2	NA
CASSLRRVSTDTQYF	TGTGCCAGCAGCTTGCGGCGGGTTAGCACAGATACGCAGTATTTT	TRBJ2-3	TRBV5-4	NA	few
CASSLGPTGSGPLETQYF	TGTGCTAGCAGCTTAGGACCGACAGGGTCGGGCCCGTTAGAGACCCAGTACTTC	TRBJ2-5	TRBV7-7	TRBD1	NA
CASSPTSGRATEQFF	TGTGCCAGCAGCCCTACTAGCGGGAGGGCGACTGAGCAGTTCTTC	TRBJ2-1	TRBV2	TRBD2	NA
CASSLGVGENTEAFF	TGTGCCAGCAGCTTAGGGGTGGGAGAAAACACTGAAGCTTTCTTT	TRBJ1-1	TRBV7-2	NA	NA
CASSFPRGGGNQPQHF	TGTGCCAGTAGCTTTCCCAGGGGCGGTGGCAATCAGCCCCAGCATTTT	TRBJ1-5	TRBV19	NA	few
CSSSYATGGVGYTF	TGTTCCAGCAGCTATGCAACAGGGGGCGTGGGCTACACCTTC	TRBJ1-2	TRBV7-9	TRBD1	NA
CASSLVGTGENQPQHF	TGTGCCAGCAGCTTAGTTGGGACAGGGGAGAATCAGCCCCAGCATTTT	TRBJ1-5	TRBV7-2	TRBD1	NA
CASSFTTGGQSPLHF	TGTGCCAGCAGTTTCACGACAGGGGGTCAGTCACCCCTCCACTTT	TRBJ1-6	TRBV27	TRBD1	NA
CASSFGDRGYFYTF	TGTGCCAGCAGCTTTGGGGACAGGGGGTATTTCTACACCTTC	TRBJ1-2	TRBV7-2	TRBD1	few
CASSRRGSRQTYGYTF	TGTGCCAGCAGCCGTCGGGGGTCCAGACAGACTTATGGCTACACCTTC	TRBJ1-2	TRBV7-9	NA	NA
CASSEVRGGTGELFF	TGTGCCAGCAGTGAAGTCAGGGGTGGGACCGGGGAGCTGTTTTTT	TRBJ2-2	TRBV2	NA	NA
CASRLVGLKITSGGPDTGELFF	TGTGCAAGTCGCTTAGTTGGACTAAAGATCACTAGCGGAGGTCCCGACACCGGGGAGCTGTTTTTT	TRBJ2-2	TRBV12-2	NA	NA